The 18 T cell receptor beta chains below come from one sample, sequenced in a study of cytomegalovirus exposure and HLA in healthy donors. 60 Vbeta and 13 Jbeta primers were used in PCR. This table comes from immunoSEQ multiplex PCR, and its TCRdb copy is limited to in-frame clones, with some not included. This sample carries 170,000 or so clones, roughly three quarters of them seen once, and the ten largest clones take about 12%. Material: PBMCs. The receptors come from a woman aged 45-65 years in good health and CMV-seropositive.

This clone was detected a few times. The chain is built from TRBV4-1 and TRBJ2-7; TRBD1 agrees at 7 bases. CDR3 size: 17 residues. CDR1 and CDR2 from the germline V gene are MGHRA and YSYEKL. V dropped 4 bases and J dropped 0; count of bases not matched to a gene: 12. The CDR3: CASSLTSYGTASYEQYF. In DNA form, the CDR3 reads TGCGCCAGCAGCCTCACCAGTTACGGGACAGCCTCCTACGAGCAGTACTTC.

This chain uses TRBV11-2 with TRBJ2-5, with D possibly matching TRBD2 (7 bases). From germline, CDR1 is SGHAT and CDR2 FQNNGV. The CDR3 is 16 amino acids. V was pared by 5 bases and J by 4 bases, with 20 bases between. CDR3 coding DNA: TGTGCCAGCAGCCTGACGGGGGGCGAGGGAATAGAGACCCAGTACTTC. Residues: CASSLTGGEGIETQYF.

The chain couples TRBV2 to TRBJ2-7; 8 bases are shared with TRBD1. V shed 6 bases and J 2 bases; nucleotides not matched to a gene: 6. The CDR3 consists of 14 residues. Germline loops: CDR1 SNHLY, CDR2 FYNNEI. CDR3 sequence reads: CASRGQAAPYEQYF. In nucleotides, the CDR3 is TGTGCCAGCAGGGGACAGGCCGCACCCTACGAGCAGTACTTC.

This clone was counted a few times. The J gene is TRBJ2-7, the V gene TRBV14; D is ambiguous. CDR3 length: 13 residues. The V and J ends lost 4 bases and 3 bases respectively, with 10 bases between them. Germline V gene lookup returns CDR1 SGHDN and CDR2 FVKESK. The CDR3 DNA is TGTGCCAGCAGCCTCTCGAGGTTCTACGAGCAGTACTTC. The encoded protein is CASSLSRFYEQYF.

V and J are TRBV2 and TRBJ1-1; possible D gene TRBD1, 6 bases. Per the germline V gene, CDR1 is SNHLY and CDR2 is FYNNEI. Trimming removed 4 bases at V and 3 bases at J, with 12 bases between. The CDR3 length is 14 residues. The CDR3 here is CASSGMDSYTEAFF. CDR3 nucleotides: TGTGCCAGCAGTGGGATGGACAGCTACACTGAAGCTTTCTTT.

V and J are TRBV19 and TRBJ1-5; 7 positions match TRBD1. This CDR3 comprises 14 residues. In germline, CDR1 is LNHDA, CDR2 SQIVND (reference sequence). The V segment lost 7 bases and the J segment 4 bases; nucleotides outside the gene matches: 7. CDR3 protein: CASTPGQINQPQHF. The CDR3 coding sequence is TGTGCCAGTACCCCGGGACAGATAAATCAGCCCCAGCATTTT.

The chain uses TRBV2 and TRBJ2-2; 7 bases are shared with TRBD2. Germline V gives CDR1 SNHLY, CDR2 FYNNEI. J gave up 8 bases and V 5 bases, and 8 bases lay outside the gene matches. The CDR3 is 14 residues long. CDR3 loop: CASSQRSGGGELFF. In DNA, the CDR3 is TGTGCCAGCAGTCAACGTTCGGGGGGTGGGGAGCTGTTTTTT.

The chain couples TRBV11-2 to TRBJ2-7, with a weak D call TRBD2 (6 bases). The V and J ends lost 0 bases and 4 bases respectively, with 13 bases between them. The germline gives CDR1 SGHAT, CDR2 FQNNGV. This CDR3 has 15 amino acids. In DNA, the CDR3 is TGTGCCAGCAGCTTAGACCTACTAGCAACGTACGAGCAGTACTTC. Protein product: CASSLDLLATYEQYF.

A single count supports this clone. V is TRBV10-3 and J is TRBJ2-7; TRBD1 matches 11 bases. CDR1 and CDR2 (germline): ENHRY, SYGVKD. The CDR3 runs to 15 residues. The V gene end was trimmed by 11 bases and the J gene end by 5 bases; junction bases not matched to a gene: 14. The chain's CDR3 is CAARTGGLSSNEQYF. The CDR3 nucleotides read TGTGCCGCACGGACAGGGGGCCTTTCTTCGAACGAGCAGTACTTC.

This chain uses TRBV6-6 with TRBJ2-1, with no clear D. The CDR3 covers 14 residues. CDR1 and CDR2 from the germline V gene are MNHNY and SVGAGI (reference sequence). V was trimmed by 5 bases and J by 3 bases, leaving 11 bases between them. CDR3 sequence: CASSQKLIYNEQFF. The DNA of the CDR3 is TGTGCCAGCAGTCAAAAGCTGATCTACAATGAGCAGTTCTTC.

This clone was found once. This rearrangement joins TRBV19 to TRBJ1-2, with 8 nucleotides matching TRBD1. V trimming: 1 base; J trimming: 5 bases; junction bases outside the gene matches: 6. Per the germline V gene, CDR1 is LNHDA and CDR2 is SQIVND (reference sequence). This CDR3 comprises 15 residues. The CDR3 is CASSIAQGAGYGYTF. The CDR3 DNA reads TGTGCCAGTAGTATAGCCCAGGGGGCAGGATATGGCTACACCTTC.

This clone was recorded many times. The J gene is TRBJ2-3, the V gene TRBV2; 9 bases align to TRBD1. Germline loops: CDR1 SNHLY, CDR2 FYNNEI. The ends lost 4 bases at V and 4 bases at J; junction bases unmatched: 6. There are 15 residues in the CDR3. Here the CDR3 DNA reads TGTGCCAGCAGTGCTACAGGGGGCGGGGCAGATACGCAGTATTTT. It specifies CASSATGGGADTQYF.

To note about this clone: The sample contains more than one DNA sequence encoding this CDR3. The CDR3 region is CASSLTGYTEAFF. The CDR3 DNA is TGTGCCAGCAGCCTGACAGGGTACACTGAAGCTTTCTTT. The chain employs TRBV6-5 and TRBJ1-1; 7 nucleotides agree with TRBD1. The length of the CDR3 is 13 residues. With 6 bases clipped from V and 3 bases from J, the junction kept 4 bases outside the gene matches. CDR1 is MNHEY and CDR2 is SVGAGI in the germline V gene.

The rearrangement joins TRBV10-3 to TRBJ1-1; D gene ambiguous. This CDR3 comprises 11 residues. CDR1 and CDR2 (germline): ENHRY, SYGVKD. V was cut by 6 bases and J by 4 bases, with 6 bases left in between. CDR3: CAIRGGTEAFF. The DNA of the CDR3 is TGTGCCATCAGAGGAGGCACTGAAGCTTTCTTT.

This clone occurred a few times. The chain links TRBV11-3 to TRBJ1-1; 11 nucleotides match TRBD1. The V gene's germline CDR1 is SGHNT and CDR2 YENEEA. The CDR3 is 17 amino acids. Germline trimming cut 3 bases from V and 7 bases from J; bases unmatched to any gene: 13. For the CDR3, the DNA is TGTGCCAGCAGCTTTCAATCTTGGACAGGGGGCATGGATGAAGCTTTCTTT. Amino acids: CASSFQSWTGGMDEAFF.

This clone was counted once. The rearrangement joins TRBV5-5 to TRBJ2-7; 7 nucleotides agree with TRBD2. CDR1 and CDR2 from the germline V gene are SGHKS and YYEKEE (reference sequence). Germline trimming cut 4 bases from V and 12 bases from J; bases unmatched to any gene: 16. This CDR3 contains 14 residues. The CDR3 loop is CASSVLAGAREVYF. The CDR3 bases are TGTGCCAGCAGCGTCCTTGCTGGGGCCCGGGAGGTGTACTTC.

The chain couples TRBV4-1 to TRBJ2-5, with a tentative D call TRBD1 (6 bases). Trimming took 4 bases from V and 5 from J, leaving 17 bases between them. The CDR3 consists of 15 residues. Germline values: CDR1 MGHRA, CDR2 YSYEKL. The CDR3 here is CASSLEGVARETQYF. DNA for the CDR3: TGCGCCAGCAGCCTCGAGGGGGTAGCGCGGGAGACCCAGTACTTC.

The genes are TRBV7-6 and TRBJ1-3, with TRBD1 matching over 10 bases. The CDR3 has 18 amino acids. CDR1 is SGHVS and CDR2 is FNYEAQ in the germline V gene. The ends lost 5 bases at V and 0 bases at J; junction bases unmatched: 10. In DNA form, the CDR3 reads TGTGCCAGCAGCCCAGAGCCGGGACAGGGGTACTCTGGAAACACCATATATTTT. It is translated as CASSPEPGQGYSGNTIYF.